This T cell receptor beta chain was identified during a study of blood T cell repertoires in COVID-19. Overall study context: Samples came from the United States, Italy and Spain, spanning acute and convalescent COVID-19.

CDR1 is SGHTS, CDR2 YDEGEE, per germline. This CDR3 region has 15 residues. Trimming pared 2 bases from V and 0 bases from J, leaving 8 bases between. Original analysis: The assay estimated nucleated cells by amplifying reference gene primers. The table came from immunoSEQ multiplex PCR; TCRdb's copy has only in-frame clones and leaves some out. The V and J calls and clone size are taken from that table; D and trimming were inferred from the DNA. The sample includes around 190,000 clones, about 70% of them seen just once. This rearrangement joins TRBV5-8 to TRBJ1-4; D may be TRBD1 (5 bases). Sequenced: peripheral blood. The sequence derives from a woman aged 50 to 65 with active or convalescent COVID-19. For the CDR3, the DNA is TGTGCCAGCAGCTTTGGGGCAGCAACTAATGAAAAACTGTTTTTT. Its translation: CASSFGAATNEKLFF.